The 8 T cell receptor beta chains in this list originate from one sample, sequenced in a study of CD8 T cells in Susac syndrome. RNA amounts of about 0.5 to 1 ug underwent reverse transcription with random hexamers. TCRdb reprocessed the immunoSEQ multiplex PCR reads via MiXCR and lists one record per CDR3 protein. The table shows 130,000 or so distinct CDR3 sequences, with approximately 95% occurring only once. Sequenced sample: CD4+ T cells from PBMCs. Receptor source: a human donor with multiple sclerosis.

The chain employs TRBV12-3 or TRBV12-4 and TRBJ2-7, with 11 bases that match TRBD2. The CDR3 runs 14 residues. J gave up 6 bases and V 7 bases, and 8 bases lay outside the gene matches. DNA for the CDR3: TGTGCCAGCACCCCTAGCGGGAGGTTGGGCGAGCAGTACTTC. Translated, it gives CASTPSGRLGEQYF.

This chain links TRBV2 with TRBJ2-6; 7 bases are shared with TRBD1. The trim removed 1 base at V and 8 bases at J, leaving 5 bases unmatched. The CDR3 runs 15 residues. The germline V gene has CDR1 SNHLY and CDR2 FYNNEI. CDR3 amino acids: CASSEDRGGPNVLTF. The CDR3 bases are TGTGCCAGCAGTGAAGACAGGGGTGGTCCCAACGTCCTGACTTTC.

The rearrangement joins TRBV9 to TRBJ2-1; weak D call: TRBD1 (5 bases). Per the germline V gene, CDR1 is SGDLS and CDR2 is YYNGEE. The V end lost 0 bases, the J end lost 0 bases, and 10 bases lay between the germline ends. The CDR3 consists of 16 residues. CDR3: CASSVEGQNSYNEQFF. The CDR3 nucleotides are TGTGCCAGCAGCGTAGAGGGGCAGAACTCCTACAATGAGCAGTTCTTC. Filled out from reference TRBV9 and TRBJ2-1, the complete variable domain reads DSGVTQTPKHLITATGQRVTLRCSPRSGDLSVYWYQQSLDQGLQFLIQYYNGEERAKGNILERFSAQQFPDLHSELNLSSLELGDSALYFCASSVEGQNSYNEQFFGPGTRLTVL.

This rearrangement joins TRBV5-1 to TRBJ1-4, with 8 bases lining up with TRBD1. The V and J ends lost 0 bases and 5 bases, in that order; junction bases with no gene match: 6. The CDR3 covers 16 residues. Germline values: CDR1 SGHRS, CDR2 YFSETQ. DNA of the CDR3: TGCGCCAGCAGCTTGGCCGAGTCAGGGGGCAATGAAAAACTGTTTTTT. It yields the protein CASSLAESGGNEKLFF.

The chain employs TRBV29-1 and TRBJ2-5; TRBD1 agrees at 7 bases. The CDR3 has 12 residues. V lost 5 bases to trimming and J lost 5 bases; unmatched junction nucleotides: 5. Germline assignment: CDR1 SQVTM and CDR2 ANQGSEA. This CDR3 reads CSVLGQKETQYF. Written as DNA, the CDR3 is TGCAGCGTTTTGGGACAGAAGGAGACCCAGTACTTC.

The chain employs TRBV20-1 and TRBJ2-7; 8 bases line up with TRBD2. The CDR3 runs to 13 residues. Germline V gene data show CDR1 as DFQATT and CDR2 as SNEGSKA (reference sequence). The CDR3 DNA reads TGCAGCAGCGCGGGGGGTCGCTCCTACGAGCAGTACTTC. It specifies CSSAGGRSYEQYF.

J is TRBJ2-1 and V is TRBV15; 8 bases fit TRBD1. Looked up from germline, CDR1 is LNHNV and CDR2 is YYDKDF (reference sequence). The V segment lost 8 bases and the J segment 9 bases; nucleotides outside the gene matches: 6. The CDR3 runs 12 residues. CDR3 in amino acids: CATGPGGSEQFF. The CDR3 DNA follows: TGTGCCACCGGCCCAGGGGGCAGTGAGCAGTTCTTC.

The CDR3 nucleotides read TGTGCCAGCAGTTACTCGACCCCGGACCGCAGCAATCAGCCCCAGCATTTT. It yields the protein CASSYSTPDRSNQPQHF. The V call is TRBV6-5, the J call TRBJ1-5; no clear D gene. Trimming cost V 0 bases and J 1 base, with 13 bases left between them. Germline loops: CDR1 MNHEY, CDR2 SVGAGI. This CDR3 spans 17 amino acids.